This T cell receptor (beta chain) emerged from a study of TIL therapy for anti-PD-1-resistant metastatic lung cancer. Study information: Tumors had a median PD-L1 proportion score of 5% to 6.5%. Half of patients were current or former smokers.

The immunoSEQ assay was v3. Repertoires were generated with immunoSEQ multiplex PCR, while TCRdb's copy carries only in-frame clones and drops some. The table shows 20,000 to 30,000 clones, with approximately 72% occurring only once. Documented time point: pre-treatment sample, taken before nivolumab and TIL therapy. Pleural nodules or supraclavicular lymph nodes made up most of the excised metastases sampled. The CDR3 is made up of 14 amino acids. CDR1 is ENHRY and CDR2 is SYGVKD in the germline V gene. With 6 bases removed from V and 5 bases from J, the gap between germline ends came to 16 bases. The clonotype was recovered from a person aged 25 to 85 with non-small cell lung cancer. Sequenced material: tumor tissue, taken at baseline. The V gene is TRBV10-3, the J gene TRBJ2-5; no definite D call. DNA for the CDR3: TGTGCCATCAGCGGGCCCGGCAAGGCGGAGACCCAGTACTTC. Residues: CAISGPGKAETQYF.